A selection of T cell receptor beta chains follows, all from one sample in a study of PD-L1 blockade in urothelial cancer. Method: immunoSEQ multiplex PCR; TCRdb's copy keeps in-frame clones and lacks some. The repertoire holds some 120,000 clones, with around 93% as singletons. The input for sequencing was PBMCs, taken around atezolizumab (anti-PD-L1) treatment. The receptors stem from a man aged 60 to 75 with urothelial cancer. Each CDR3 is given with its conserved first and last residue. D genes are given only for firm matches. Clone size is given for some rows only: seen once, a few or many times, or a class if the clone is expanded.

clone size,J gene,D gene,V gene,CDR3 protein,CDR3 DNA
once,TRBJ2-3,TRBD2,TRBV19,CASTLAGGHDTQYF,TGTGCCTCAACCCTAGCGGGAGGGCATGATACGCAGTATTTT
NA,TRBJ2-5,TRBD2,TRBV5-6,CASSLGISGRWETQYF,TGTGCCAGCAGCTTGGGGATTAGCGGGAGGTGGGAGACCCAGTACTTC
NA,TRBJ1-2,NA,TRBV5-4,CASTPTQGHYGYTF,TGTGCCAGCACCCCGACACAAGGTCACTATGGCTACACCTTC
NA,TRBJ1-2,NA,TRBV5-4,CASSLGVGALGTNYGYTF,TGTGCCAGCAGCTTGGGGGTAGGGGCGCTGGGTACTAACTATGGCTACACCTTC
NA,TRBJ2-5,NA,TRBV7-9,CASSLQGIGETQYF,TGTGCCAGCAGCCTACAGGGTATTGGGGAGACCCAGTACTTC
once,TRBJ2-2,TRBD1,TRBV10-3,CATETRGRGGELFF,TGTGCCACGGAGACCAGGGGGCGAGGCGGGGAGCTGTTTTTT
NA,TRBJ2-1,TRBD2,TRBV9,CASSPGGWTSGSLEQFF,TGTGCCAGCAGCCCCGGGGGATGGACTAGCGGGAGTTTAGAGCAGTTCTTC
NA,TRBJ2-5,TRBD1,TRBV27,CASSQRTGGESETQYF,TGTGCCAGCAGCCAAAGGACAGGGGGCGAGTCAGAGACCCAGTACTTC
NA,TRBJ1-4,NA,TRBV19,CATKEDSPNEKLFF,TGTGCCACCAAAGAGGACAGTCCTAATGAAAAACTGTTTTTT
NA,TRBJ2-7,NA,TRBV11-2,CASSPRGSGREYF,TGTGCCAGCAGCCCCCGTGGGTCGGGAAGGGAGTACTTC
NA,TRBJ2-7,NA,TRBV28,CASSFAGTDQEQYF,TGTGCCAGCAGTTTCGCCGGGACTGACCAAGAGCAGTACTTC
once,TRBJ2-7,NA,TRBV29-1,CSGGQGSYEQYF,TGCAGCGGAGGACAAGGGTCCTACGAGCAGTACTTC
NA,TRBJ1-2,TRBD1,TRBV9,CASSKGQGAGYGYTF,TGTGCCAGCAGCAAGGGACAGGGGGCGGGGTATGGCTACACCTTC
NA,TRBJ2-7,TRBD1,TRBV23-1,CASSQSVTGGPSGSPYEQYF,TGCGCCAGCAGTCAATCGGTGACAGGGGGCCCTAGCGGGTCCCCCTACGAGCAGTACTTC
NA,TRBJ1-4,NA,TRBV2,CASSVQGAKEKLFF,TGTGCCAGCAGTGTTCAAGGGGCGAAGGAAAAACTGTTTTTT
NA,TRBJ2-4,NA,TRBV19,CASSIDPGGSNIQYF,TGTGCCAGTAGTATAGATCCAGGGGGGTCGAACATTCAGTACTTC
once,TRBJ2-7,TRBD2,TRBV5-1,CATPRIAGYEQYF,TGCGCCACCCCCCGGATAGCGGGTTACGAGCAGTACTTC
NA,TRBJ1-1,NA,TRBV6-1,CASSVAGEAFF,TGTGCCAGCAGTGTTGCAGGGGAAGCTTTCTTT
NA,TRBJ2-5,NA,TRBV11-2,CASSRGTSFQETQYF,TGTGCCAGCAGCCGAGGGACAAGCTTCCAAGAGACCCAGTACTTC
NA,TRBJ2-5,NA,TRBV7-2,CASSPSVRETQYF,TGTGCCAGCAGCCCCTCGGTGAGAGAGACCCAGTACTTC
NA,TRBJ2-7,NA,TRBV5-1,CASSVDSTYEQYF,TGCGCCAGCAGCGTGGACAGCACCTACGAGCAGTACTTC
NA,TRBJ2-1,TRBD1,TRBV5-6,CASSWDRGGYNEQFF,TGTGCCAGCAGCTGGGACAGGGGGGGCTACAATGAGCAGTTCTTC
NA,TRBJ2-5,TRBD2,TRBV15,CATSRRTGTNKETQYF,TGTGCCACCAGCAGACGCACCGGGACTAACAAAGAGACCCAGTACTTC
NA,TRBJ2-3,NA,TRBV7-2,CASSNIAGLGADTQYF,TGTGCCAGCAGCAACATAGCCGGATTGGGTGCAGATACGCAGTATTTT
NA,TRBJ2-7,TRBD2,TRBV5-1,CASSLAGGSSYEQYF,TGCGCCAGCAGCTTAGCAGGCGGGAGCTCCTACGAGCAGTACTTC
NA,TRBJ2-1,TRBD1,TRBV29-1,CSVKQGTSSYNEQFF,TGCAGCGTGAAACAGGGGACAAGCTCCTACAATGAGCAGTTCTTC
NA,TRBJ1-2,TRBD1,TRBV7-9,CASSIQGGNYGYTF,TGTGCCAGCAGCATACAGGGGGGGAACTATGGCTACACCTTC
NA,TRBJ2-1,TRBD2,TRBV7-2,CASSSLRTSGSTWQFF,TGTGCCAGCAGCTCCCTTCGGACTAGCGGGAGCACATGGCAGTTCTTC
NA,TRBJ2-5,NA,TRBV5-1,CASSPLALAAVRETQYF,TGCGCCAGCAGCCCCCTTGCTTTGGCCGCTGTACGTGAGACCCAGTACTTC
NA,TRBJ2-5,NA,TRBV18,CASSPRGALMAETQYF,TGTGCCAGCTCACCCCGTGGAGCATTGATGGCGGAGACCCAGTACTTC
NA,TRBJ1-5,NA,TRBV10-2,CATRGGGWGNQPQHF,TGCGCCACCCGAGGGGGGGGCTGGGGTAATCAGCCCCAGCATTTT
NA,TRBJ2-2,NA,TRBV27,CASRTEAYGTGELFF,TGTGCCAGCAGGACCGAGGCATATGGCACCGGGGAGCTGTTTTTT
NA,TRBJ1-4,TRBD1,TRBV29-1,CSASDRVDEKLFF,TGCAGCGCCTCGGACAGGGTGGATGAAAAACTGTTTTTT
NA,TRBJ1-2,TRBD1,TRBV6-5,CASRTGEVGYTF,TGTGCCAGCCGGACAGGGGAGGTTGGCTACACCTTC
NA,TRBJ2-5,TRBD1,TRBV9,CASSPWTGQETQYF,TGTGCCAGCAGCCCATGGACAGGTCAAGAGACCCAGTACTTC
once,TRBJ2-3,TRBD2,TRBV7-9,CASSLTGGRIADTQYF,TGTGCCAGCAGCTTAACTGGCGGGAGAATTGCAGATACGCAGTATTTT
NA,TRBJ2-6,NA,TRBV29-1,CSVRVTGANVLTF,TGCAGCGTTCGGGTTACTGGGGCCAACGTCCTGACTTTC
NA,TRBJ2-7,TRBD1,TRBV7-9,CASSKGQIEQYF,TGTGCCAGCAGCAAGGGACAGATAGAGCAGTACTTC
NA,TRBJ2-3,NA,TRBV11-2,CASSRTSLTGGGYTDTQYF,TGTGCCAGCAGCCGGACATCTTTAACAGGGGGGGGCTACACAGATACGCAGTATTTT
NA,TRBJ2-5,NA,TRBV19,CASSFGVGETQYF,TGTGCCAGTAGTTTCGGGGTTGGGGAGACCCAGTACTTC
NA,TRBJ1-1,NA,TRBV9,CASSVIGGFEAFF,TGTGCCAGCAGCGTAATTGGGGGGTTTGAAGCTTTCTTT
NA,TRBJ1-6,TRBD1,TRBV28,CASSYNRGEPLHF,TGTGCCAGCAGCTATAACAGGGGTGAACCCCTCCACTTT
NA,TRBJ1-5,TRBD1,TRBV5-8,CASSPGTEMGQPQHF,TGTGCCAGCAGCCCTGGGACAGAAATGGGTCAGCCCCAGCATTTT
NA,TRBJ2-1,NA,TRBV5-1,CASSGRGGRSYNEQFF,TGCGCCAGCAGCGGCCGTGGGGGCCGGTCCTACAATGAGCAGTTCTTC
once,TRBJ1-5,TRBD1,TRBV6-4,CASKLKGANQPQHF,TGTGCCAGCAAGCTTAAGGGGGCGAATCAGCCCCAGCATTTT
once,TRBJ2-5,TRBD2,TRBV5-6,CASSLPGLAGGATQYF,TGTGCCAGCAGCTTACCGGGACTAGCGGGAGGGGCGACCCAGTACTTC
NA,TRBJ2-5,NA,TRBV6-6,CASSRAYGETQYF,TGTGCCAGCAGCAGAGCTTACGGGGAGACCCAGTACTTC
NA,TRBJ2-7,NA,TRBV6-1,CASSPNGGTDEQYF,TGTGCCAGCAGCCCCAATGGAGGGACAGACGAGCAGTACTTC
NA,TRBJ2-1,TRBD2,TRBV10-3,CAIRGYLAGGQNEQFF,TGTGCCATCAGAGGGTATCTAGCGGGAGGGCAGAATGAGCAGTTCTTC
NA,TRBJ2-3,NA,TRBV5-1,CASSLVPGGTPSTDTQYF,TGCGCCAGCAGCTTGGTTCCAGGGGGGACCCCTAGCACAGATACGCAGTATTTT
NA,TRBJ1-4,TRBD1,TRBV4-1,CASSQAWGQGDRGEKLFF,TGCGCCAGCAGCCAAGCCTGGGGACAGGGCGATCGAGGTGAAAAACTGTTTTTT
few,TRBJ1-2,NA,TRBV6-1,CASSVGTRSYTF,TGTGCCAGCAGTGTTGGGACAAGGAGCTACACCTTC
NA,TRBJ2-5,TRBD1,TRBV5-1,CASSLQGVGETQYF,TGCGCCAGCAGCTTACAGGGGGTTGGGGAGACCCAGTACTTC
NA,TRBJ1-3,TRBD1,TRBV4-3,CASSQERDRIGNTIYF,TGCGCCAGCAGCCAAGAGAGGGACAGGATTGGAAACACCATATATTTT
NA,TRBJ1-5,TRBD1,TRBV6-5,CASSYSRTGGGQPQHF,TGTGCCAGCAGTTACTCGAGAACAGGGGGCGGACAGCCCCAGCATTTT
NA,TRBJ2-2,TRBD2,TRBV7-7,CASSRLAGGAGELFF,TGTGCCAGCAGCCGACTAGCGGGGGGGGCCGGGGAGCTGTTTTTT
NA,TRBJ2-3,NA,TRBV7-2,CASSPHIQGSTDTQYF,TGTGCCAGCAGCCCTCATATTCAGGGGAGCACAGATACGCAGTATTTT
few,TRBJ1-2,NA,TRBV18,CASSPEGDYGYTF,TGTGCCAGCTCACCTGAGGGCGACTATGGCTACACCTTC
NA,TRBJ1-4,NA,TRBV30,CAVEGGEKLFF,TGTGCCGTTGAGGGTGGGGAAAAACTGTTTTTT
NA,TRBJ2-7,TRBD1,TRBV10-1,CASITQGASGRNEQYF,TGCGCCAGCATTACTCAGGGGGCCTCGGGCCGGAACGAGCAGTACTTC